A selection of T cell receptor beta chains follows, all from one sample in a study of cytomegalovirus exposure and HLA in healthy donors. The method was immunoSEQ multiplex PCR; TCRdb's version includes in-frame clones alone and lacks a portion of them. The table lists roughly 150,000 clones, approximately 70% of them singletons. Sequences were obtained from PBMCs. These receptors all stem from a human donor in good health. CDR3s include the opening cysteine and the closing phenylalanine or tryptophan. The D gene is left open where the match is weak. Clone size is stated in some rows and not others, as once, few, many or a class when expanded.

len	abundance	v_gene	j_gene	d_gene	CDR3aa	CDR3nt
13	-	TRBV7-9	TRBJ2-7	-	CASSFRFGGEQYF	TGTGCCAGCAGCTTTCGTTTCGGGGGCGAGCAGTACTTC
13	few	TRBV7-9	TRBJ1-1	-	CASSRRRDDEAFF	TGTGCCAGCAGCCGGCGGAGGGACGATGAAGCTTTCTTT
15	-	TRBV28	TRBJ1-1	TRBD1	CASSSSGGVGTEAFF	TGTGCCAGCAGTTCGTCAGGGGGCGTGGGCACTGAAGCTTTCTTT
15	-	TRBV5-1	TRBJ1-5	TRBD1	CASSPIPGGGQPQHF	TGCGCCAGCAGCCCCATACCAGGGGGCGGGCAGCCCCAGCATTTT
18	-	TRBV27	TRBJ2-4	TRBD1	CASSSYYRGHGAKNIQYF	TGTGCCAGCAGTTCATACTACAGGGGGCATGGAGCCAAAAACATTCAGTACTTC
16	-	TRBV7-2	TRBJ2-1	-	CASSLFSGSRNNEQFF	TGTGCCAGCAGCTTATTTTCCGGGAGTAGAAACAATGAGCAGTTCTTC
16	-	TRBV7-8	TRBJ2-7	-	CASSLVRLRGTSEQYF	TGTGCCAGCAGCTTAGTGCGTCTTAGGGGCACAAGCGAGCAGTACTTC
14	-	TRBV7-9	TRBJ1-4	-	CASSARQVNEKLFF	TGTGCCAGCAGCGCCCGACAGGTTAATGAAAAACTGTTTTTT
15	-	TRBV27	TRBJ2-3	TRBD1	CASGLWDRGADTQYF	TGTGCCAGCGGACTGTGGGACAGGGGCGCAGATACGCAGTATTTT
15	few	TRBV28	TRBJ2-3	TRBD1	CASSLEGQGTLTQYF	TGTGCCAGCAGTTTAGAGGGACAGGGGACGTTAACGCAGTATTTT
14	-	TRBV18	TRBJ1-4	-	CASSYTGTNEKLFF	TGTGCCAGCTCATACACAGGGACGAATGAAAAACTGTTTTTT
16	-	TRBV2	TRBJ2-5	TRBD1	CASSEGDRGPRETQYF	TGTGCCAGCAGTGAAGGGGACAGGGGACCTCGGGAGACCCAGTACTTC